This TCR beta chain was captured in a study of beta chain features in type 1 diabetes. In regard to this clone: The antigen remains undetermined.

The isolated RNA, all of it, was reverse transcribed, so expressed TCRB transcripts were what got sequenced. TCRdb's copy holds only in-frame clones and misses some; the assay was immunoSEQ multiplex PCR. The sample lists 330,000 or so clones, 14% occurring once. CD45RO/CCR7/CD25/CD127/CD95/CD27 staining was used to isolate CD4+ naive, central memory, regulatory and stem cell-like memory cells by sorting. Study results and limitations: Across patients, naive, central memory and Treg TCRB repertoires exhibited apparently greater similarity than was observed across healthy donors. A potential PCR bias toward shorter templates would be equal in patient and control samples.

This CDR3 is built from 15 residues. Trimming removed 0 bases from V and 4 bases from J, with 9 bases in between. Germline CDR1 is LGHNA and CDR2 is YSLEER. This chain connects TRBV4-3 to TRBJ2-2, with D uncertain. This receptor was obtained from a man aged 25-45 years in good health. The sequencing sample was made of central memory CD4+ T cells from blood. CDR3 nucleotides: TGCGCCAGCAGCCAAGAAGTGGAGTCCACCGGGGAGCTGTTTTTT. It yields the protein CASSQEVESTGELFF.